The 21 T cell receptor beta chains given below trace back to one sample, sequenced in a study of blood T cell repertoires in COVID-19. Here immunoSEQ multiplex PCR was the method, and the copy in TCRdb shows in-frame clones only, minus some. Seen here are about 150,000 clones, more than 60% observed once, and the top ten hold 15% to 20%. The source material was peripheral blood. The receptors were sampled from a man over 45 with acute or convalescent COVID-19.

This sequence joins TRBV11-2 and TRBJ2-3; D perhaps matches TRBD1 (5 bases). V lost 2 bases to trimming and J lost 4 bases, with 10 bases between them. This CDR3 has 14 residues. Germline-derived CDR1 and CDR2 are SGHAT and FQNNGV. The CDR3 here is CASSLFGAPDTQYF. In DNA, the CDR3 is TGTGCCAGCAGCTTATTTGGGGCCCCAGATACGCAGTATTTT.

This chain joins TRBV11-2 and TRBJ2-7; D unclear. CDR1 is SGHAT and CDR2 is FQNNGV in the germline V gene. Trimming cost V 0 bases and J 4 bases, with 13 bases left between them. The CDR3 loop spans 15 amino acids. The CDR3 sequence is CASSLDQVTNYEQYV. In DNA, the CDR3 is TGTGCCAGCAGCTTAGATCAAGTGACAAATTACGAGCAGTACGTC.

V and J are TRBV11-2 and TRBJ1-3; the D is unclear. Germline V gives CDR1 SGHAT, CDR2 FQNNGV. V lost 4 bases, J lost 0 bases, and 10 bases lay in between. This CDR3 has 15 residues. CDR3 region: CASSSGGSSGNTIYF. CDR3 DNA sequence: TGTGCCAGCAGCTCCGGCGGGAGCTCTGGAAACACCATATATTTT.

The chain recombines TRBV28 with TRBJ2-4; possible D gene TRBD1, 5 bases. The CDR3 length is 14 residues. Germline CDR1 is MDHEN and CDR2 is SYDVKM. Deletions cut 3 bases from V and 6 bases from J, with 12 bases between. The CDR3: CASSLRQGGNIQYF. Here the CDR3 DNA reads TGTGCCAGCAGTTTGAGGCAGGGTGGAAACATTCAGTACTTC.

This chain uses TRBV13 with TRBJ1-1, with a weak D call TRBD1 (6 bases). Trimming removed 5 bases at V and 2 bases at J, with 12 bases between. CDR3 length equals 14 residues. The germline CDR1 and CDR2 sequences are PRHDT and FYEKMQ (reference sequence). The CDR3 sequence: CASSPGQYNTEAFF. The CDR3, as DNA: TGTGCCAGCAGCCCAGGACAGTATAACACTGAAGCTTTCTTT.

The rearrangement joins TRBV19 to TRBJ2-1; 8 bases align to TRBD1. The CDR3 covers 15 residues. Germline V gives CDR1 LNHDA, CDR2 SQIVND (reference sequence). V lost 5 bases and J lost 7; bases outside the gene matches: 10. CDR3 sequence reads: CASSPWGTGMNEQFF. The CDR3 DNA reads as TGTGCCAGTAGTCCCTGGGGGACAGGCATGAATGAGCAGTTCTTC.

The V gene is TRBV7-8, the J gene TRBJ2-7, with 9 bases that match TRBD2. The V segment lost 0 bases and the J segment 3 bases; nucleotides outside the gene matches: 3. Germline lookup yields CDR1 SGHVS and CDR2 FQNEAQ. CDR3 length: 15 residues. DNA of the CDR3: TGTGCCAGCAGCTTAGCCAGCGGGGGGAGCTACGAGCAGTACTTC. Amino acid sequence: CASSLASGGSYEQYF.

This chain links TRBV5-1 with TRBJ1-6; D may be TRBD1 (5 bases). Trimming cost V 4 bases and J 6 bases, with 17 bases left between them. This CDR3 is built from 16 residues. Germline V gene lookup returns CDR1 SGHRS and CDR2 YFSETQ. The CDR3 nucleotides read TGCGCCAGCAGCCCGGGGGAAGGGCGGGGTAATTCACCCCTCCACTTT. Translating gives CASSPGEGRGNSPLHF. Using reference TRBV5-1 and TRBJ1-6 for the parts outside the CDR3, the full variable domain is KAGVTQTPRYLIKTRGQQVTLSCSPISGHRSVSWYQQTPGQGLQFLFEYFSETQRNKGNFPGRFSGRQFSNSRSEMNVSTLELGDSALYLCASSPGEGRGNSPLHFGNGTRLTVT.

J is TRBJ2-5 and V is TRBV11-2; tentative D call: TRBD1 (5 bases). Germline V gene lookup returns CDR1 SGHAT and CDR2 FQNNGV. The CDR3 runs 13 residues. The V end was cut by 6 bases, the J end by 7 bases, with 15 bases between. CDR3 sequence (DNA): TGTGCCAGCAGAAGGGGCCTCTACGGGACCCAGTACTTC. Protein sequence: CASRRGLYGTQYF.

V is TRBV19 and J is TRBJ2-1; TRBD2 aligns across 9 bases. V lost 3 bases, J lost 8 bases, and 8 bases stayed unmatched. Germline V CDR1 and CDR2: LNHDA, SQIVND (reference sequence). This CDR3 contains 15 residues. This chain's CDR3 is CASSIFPGLAHEQFF. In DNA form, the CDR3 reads TGTGCCAGTAGTATCTTCCCGGGACTAGCCCATGAGCAGTTCTTC.

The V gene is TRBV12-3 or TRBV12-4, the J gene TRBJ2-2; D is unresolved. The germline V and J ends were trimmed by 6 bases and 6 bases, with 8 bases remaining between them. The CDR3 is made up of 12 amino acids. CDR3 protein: CASRLLSGELFF. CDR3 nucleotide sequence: TGTGCCAGCAGATTACTCTCCGGGGAGCTGTTTTTT.

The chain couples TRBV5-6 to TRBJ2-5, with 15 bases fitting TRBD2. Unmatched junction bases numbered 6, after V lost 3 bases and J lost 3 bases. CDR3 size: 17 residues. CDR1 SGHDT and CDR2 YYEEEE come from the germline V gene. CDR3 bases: TGTGCCAGCAGCTCGACCGGGACTAGCGGGGGGAAAGAGACCCAGTACTTC. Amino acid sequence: CASSSTGTSGGKETQYF.

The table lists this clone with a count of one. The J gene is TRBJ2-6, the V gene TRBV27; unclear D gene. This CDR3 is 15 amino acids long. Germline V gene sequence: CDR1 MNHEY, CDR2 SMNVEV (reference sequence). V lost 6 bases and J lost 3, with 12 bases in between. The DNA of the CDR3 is TGTGCCAGCAGGCCTCGGGTCAGTGGGGCCAACGTCCTGACTTTC. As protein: CASRPRVSGANVLTF.

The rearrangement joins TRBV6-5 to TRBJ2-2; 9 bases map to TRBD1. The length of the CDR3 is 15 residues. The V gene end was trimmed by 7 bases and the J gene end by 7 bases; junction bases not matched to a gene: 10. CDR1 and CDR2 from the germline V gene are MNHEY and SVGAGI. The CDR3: CASNRDRVDHGELFF. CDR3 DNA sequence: TGTGCCAGCAACCGGGACAGGGTGGATCACGGGGAGCTGTTTTTT.

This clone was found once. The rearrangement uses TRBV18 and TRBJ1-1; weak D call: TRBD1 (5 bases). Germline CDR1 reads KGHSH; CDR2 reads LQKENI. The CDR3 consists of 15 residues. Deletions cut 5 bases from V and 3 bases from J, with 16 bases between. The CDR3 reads CASSTRKGPDTEAFF. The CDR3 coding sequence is TGTGCCAGCTCAACAAGGAAGGGGCCGGACACTGAAGCTTTCTTT.

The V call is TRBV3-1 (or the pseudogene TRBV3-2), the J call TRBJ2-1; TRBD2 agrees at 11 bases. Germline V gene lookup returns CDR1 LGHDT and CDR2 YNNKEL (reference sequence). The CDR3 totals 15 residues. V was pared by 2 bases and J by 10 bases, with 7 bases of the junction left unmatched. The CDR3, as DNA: TGTGCCAGCAGCCAACCTAGCGGGGGGCCTACCGAGCAGTTCTTC. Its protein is CASSQPSGGPTEQFF.

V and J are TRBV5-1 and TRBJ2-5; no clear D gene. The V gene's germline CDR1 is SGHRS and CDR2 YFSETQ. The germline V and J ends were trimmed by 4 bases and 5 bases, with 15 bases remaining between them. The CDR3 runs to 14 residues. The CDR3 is CASSPGTTLETQYF. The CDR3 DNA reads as TGCGCCAGCAGCCCGGGTACGACCCTGGAGACCCAGTACTTC.

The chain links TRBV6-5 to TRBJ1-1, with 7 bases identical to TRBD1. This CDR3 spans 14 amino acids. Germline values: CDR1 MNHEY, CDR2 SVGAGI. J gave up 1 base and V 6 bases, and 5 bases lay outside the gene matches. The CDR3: CASSLRTGNTEAFF. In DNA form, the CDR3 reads TGTGCCAGCAGCCTCAGGACAGGGAACACTGAAGCTTTCTTT.

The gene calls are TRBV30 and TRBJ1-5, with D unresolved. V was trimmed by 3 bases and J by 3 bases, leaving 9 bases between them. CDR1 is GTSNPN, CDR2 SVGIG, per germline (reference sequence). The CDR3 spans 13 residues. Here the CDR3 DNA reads TGTGCCTGGAGGTCAGGCATCAATCAGCCCCAGCATTTT. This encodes CAWRSGINQPQHF.

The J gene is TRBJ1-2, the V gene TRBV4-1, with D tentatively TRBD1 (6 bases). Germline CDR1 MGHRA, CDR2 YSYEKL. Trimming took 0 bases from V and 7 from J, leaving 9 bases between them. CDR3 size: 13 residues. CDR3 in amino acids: CASSQEAGVGYTF. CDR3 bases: TGCGCCAGCAGCCAAGAGGCAGGGGTTGGCTACACCTTC.

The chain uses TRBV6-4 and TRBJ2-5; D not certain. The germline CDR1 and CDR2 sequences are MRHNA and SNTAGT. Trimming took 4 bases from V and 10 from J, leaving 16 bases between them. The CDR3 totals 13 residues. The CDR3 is CASSVGDESSQYF. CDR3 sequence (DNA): TGTGCCAGCAGTGTTGGCGACGAGTCTAGCCAGTACTTC.